This T cell receptor (beta chain) was sequenced in a study of shared clonotypes between healthy human individuals. The table lists this clone with a few counts. Terminally differentiated effector memory CD45RA+ cells were excluded by CCR7 positive selection of CD45RO-negative cells. The table came from immunoSEQ multiplex PCR; TCRdb's copy has only in-frame clones and leaves some out. The sample yields hundreds of thousands of clones, 92% seen once. This CDR3 has 16 amino acids. V and J are TRBV21-1 and TRBJ1-3. TRBV21-1 is reported as a pseudogene. The sequenced sample consisted of naive CD8+ T cells sorted from blood. The clonotype originates from a man aged 25 to 40 in good health. CDR3: CASSKVIPIRGNTIYF. CDR3 nucleotides: TGTGCCAGCAGCAAAGTAATCCCCATCCGCGGAAACACCATATATTTT.